This T cell receptor (beta chain) comes out of a study of CD8 T cells in Susac syndrome. Study findings and constraints: It was acknowledged by the study that relatively few individuals were included in its TCR sequencing and HLA analysis.

About this clonotype: The antigen is undetermined.

V lost 3 bases, J lost 0 bases, and 9 bases stayed unmatched. The CDR3 is 17 amino acids. CDR1 is DFQATT, CDR2 SNEGSKA, per germline (reference sequence). With random hexamers, reverse transcription was performed on roughly 0.45 to 1 ug of RNA. TCR beta CDR3 was amplified by immunoSEQ multiplex PCR. This amplification extended across 54 Vbeta and 13 Jbeta segments. A single record per CDR3 protein comes from TCRdb applying MiXCR to the immunoSEQ multiplex PCR reads. This sample has more than 90,000 distinct CDR3 sequences; 90% to 95% occur once, and the top ten carry 0.085% to 0.095%. Sequencing of TCR beta was carried out in blood CD8+ and CD4+ T cells. Purification of the CD8+ and CD4+ T cells relied on negative isolation, and TEMRA cells underwent FACS enrichment.

This chain links TRBV20-1 with TRBJ1-5; TRBD1 agrees at 9 bases. The specimen was CD4+ T cells from PBMCs. The TCR comes from a human donor with multiple sclerosis. CDR3 loop: CSASVSGTGYSNQPQHF. CDR3 in DNA: TGCAGTGCTAGTGTATCCGGGACAGGGTATAGCAATCAGCCCCAGCATTTT.